The TCR beta chain described here comes from a study of blood T cell repertoires in COVID-19. Trimming at V came to 1 base and at J to 4 bases, leaving 10 bases not matched to a gene. CDR1 and CDR2 (germline): LNHDA, SQIVND (reference sequence). CDR3 length equals 18 residues. Data came from immunoSEQ multiplex PCR; TCRdb stores just in-frame clones and leaves some out. The sample yields over 55,000 clones, 80% to 85% seen once. Patients of the Seattle cohort, enrolled during active infection, were followed longitudinally. This clone was observed once. The chain employs TRBV19 and TRBJ2-2; 9 positions match TRBD1. The receptor comes from a man older than 75 with COVID-19, enrolled during active disease. The sample taken for sequencing was peripheral blood. The CDR3 DNA is TGTGCCAGTAGTATAGGGGGGACAGGGAGGGTCCGCACCGGGGAGCTGTTTTTT. Amino acid sequence: CASSIGGTGRVRTGELFF.